The T cell receptor beta chain under discussion was sequenced for a study of T cell repertoires in cytomegalovirus infection. About the study: Matching HLA type, along with CMV infection, was indicated by public TCR beta signatures.

Germline V gives CDR1 SNHLY, CDR2 FYNNEI. CDR3 length: 13 amino acids. With V trimmed by 4 bases and J by 7 bases, 3 bases remained unmatched. Each CDR3 protein gets one entry after TCRdb re-called the reads with MiXCR. The sample consists of some 150,000 distinct CDR3 sequences, roughly a quarter of them appearing once. Findings and caveats of the study: CMV-specific TCR beta clonotypes restricted by HLA-C dominated the ex vivo response.

Concerning this clonotype: Antigen: not known.

The chain links TRBV2 to TRBJ2-2, with 7 positions matching TRBD1. This receptor was identified in a human donor in good health (CMV status not recorded). Some clones in this sample may be carry-over from other donors' samples. Sequences were obtained from PBMCs. DNA for the CDR3: TGTGCCAGCAGTGGACAGGGCTTCGGGGAGCTGTTTTTT. Its protein product is CASSGQGFGELFF.